Presented here are 15 T cell receptor beta chains from one specimen sequenced in a study of blood T cell repertoires in COVID-19. Sequencing was performed with immunoSEQ multiplex PCR; in TCRdb, only in-frame clones are kept and a portion is missing. There are 380,000 or so clones in the sample; around 89% occur only once, and around 0.97% lies in the top ten. The source material was PBMCs or T cells enriched from blood (not recorded which). The receptors originated from a woman in her 30s with acute COVID-19.

This clone is a singleton in its sample. The chain couples TRBV18 to TRBJ1-4; D remains ambiguous. CDR1 and CDR2 (germline): KGHSH, LQKENI. The V gene lost 3 bases and the J gene lost 6 bases, with 11 bases spanning the gap. There are 14 residues in the CDR3. DNA for the CDR3: TGTGCCAGCTCACCGGAGACGGGTGATGAAAAACTGTTTTTT. As protein: CASSPETGDEKLFF.

The chain carries TRBV27 and TRBJ2-5; tentatively, D is TRBD2 (6 bases). Germline-derived CDR1 and CDR2 are MNHEY and SMNVEV (reference sequence). CDR3 length equals 16 residues. Trimming cost V 2 bases and J 2 bases, with 15 bases left between them. The chain's CDR3 is CASSLARGGLQETQYF. For the CDR3, the DNA is TGTGCCAGCAGTTTAGCAAGGGGCGGACTACAAGAGACCCAGTACTTC.

V and J are TRBV4-3 and TRBJ2-3, with TRBD2 identical over 13 bases. Per the germline V gene, CDR1 is LGHNA and CDR2 is YSLEER. J was trimmed by 5 bases and V by 2 bases; bases with no gene match: 10. This CDR3 comprises 18 residues. This chain's CDR3 is CASSQLTTSGGFIDTQYF. CDR3 sequence (DNA): TGCGCCAGCAGCCAATTGACGACTAGCGGGGGGTTCATAGATACGCAGTATTTT.

This rearrangement joins TRBV9 to TRBJ2-3; TRBD2 matches at 10 bases. With V trimmed by 1 base and J by 0 bases, 2 bases remained unmatched. Germline CDR1 and CDR2: SGDLS and YYNGEE. The CDR3 covers 16 residues. DNA of the CDR3: TGTGCCAGCAGCGTACTGGGACTAGCGAGCACAGATACGCAGTATTTT. It is translated as CASSVLGLASTDTQYF.

The chain is built from TRBV2 and TRBJ2-2; D perhaps matches TRBD1 (5 bases). CDR3 length: 13 amino acids. V shed 5 bases and J shed 5 bases, with 9 bases lying between them. Germline V lookup: CDR1 SNHLY, CDR2 FYNNEI. CDR3 amino acids: CASSSGKTGELFF. Written as DNA, the CDR3 is TGTGCCAGCAGTTCAGGGAAAACCGGGGAGCTGTTTTTT.

The chain has TRBV6-1 and TRBJ2-1; 10 positions match TRBD2. Germline trimming cut 4 bases from V and 2 bases from J; bases unmatched to any gene: 5. The CDR3 sequence is 16 residues long. In germline, CDR1 is MNHNS, CDR2 SASEGT. Written as DNA, the CDR3 is TGTGCCAGCAGTGCTGAGCGGGGGGGTGCCTACAATGAGCAGTTCTTC. It codes for CASSAERGGAYNEQFF.

The chain is built from TRBV27 and TRBJ1-4; D remains ambiguous. In germline, CDR1 is MNHEY, CDR2 SMNVEV (reference sequence). The V end was cut by 5 bases, the J end by 3 bases, with 13 bases between. The CDR3 has 15 residues. The CDR3 loop is CASSTYPSPNEKLFF. CDR3 nucleotides: TGTGCCAGCAGTACCTACCCTTCCCCTAATGAAAAACTGTTTTTT.

This chain connects TRBV9 to TRBJ2-1; a possible D gene is TRBD1 (5 bases). The CDR3 totals 19 residues. V shed 0 bases and J shed 1 base, with 20 bases lying between them. Germline CDR1 SGDLS, CDR2 YYNGEE. The CDR3 DNA follows: TGTGCCAGCAGCGTAGGCCCCACTTCAGGGTCCCCGTCCTACAATGAGCAGTTCTTC. Protein sequence: CASSVGPTSGSPSYNEQFF.

This chain uses TRBV10-2 with TRBJ1-1, with 7 bases lining up with TRBD1. This CDR3 has 11 residues. V was clipped by 5 bases and J by 11 bases; unmatched bases: 5. The germline gives CDR1 WSHSY, CDR2 SAAADI. In DNA, the CDR3 is TGCGCCAGCAGTACAGGGGCGGGTGCTTTCTTT. Translated, it gives CASSTGAGAFF.

V usage is TRBV30 and J usage is TRBJ1-1; tentative D call: TRBD1 (6 bases). Germline V gives CDR1 GTSNPN, CDR2 SVGIG (reference sequence). The CDR3 covers 13 residues. V was cut by 7 bases and J by 5 bases, with 17 bases left in between. CDR3 nucleotide sequence: TGTGCCTTAGACTTCAGGGGCGGGACTGAAGCTTTCTTT. As protein: CALDFRGGTEAFF.

V is TRBV6-4 and J is TRBJ1-4; D remains unclear. Per the germline V gene, CDR1 is MRHNA and CDR2 is SNTAGT. The CDR3 has 15 amino acids. V lost 7 bases, J lost 0 bases, and 12 bases lay in between. This CDR3 reads CASTVRTATNEKLFF. In DNA form, the CDR3 reads TGTGCCAGCACGGTCCGAACGGCAACTAATGAAAAACTGTTTTTT.

This clone was detected a few times. The identical CDR3 is also encoded by other nucleotide sequences in the sample. The chain employs TRBV3-1 (or the pseudogene TRBV3-2) and TRBJ1-1; no firm D call. This CDR3 region has 14 residues. The germline gives CDR1 LGHDT, CDR2 YNNKEL (reference sequence). The germline V and J ends were trimmed by 0 bases and 1 base, with 6 bases remaining between them. CDR3 loop: CASSQDTRNTEAFF. CDR3 DNA sequence: TGTGCCAGCAGCCAAGACACACGGAACACTGAAGCTTTCTTT.

This clone was observed a single time. The chain couples TRBV19 to TRBJ1-2; D possibly corresponds to TRBD1 (5 bases). In germline, CDR1 is LNHDA, CDR2 SQIVND (reference sequence). V was clipped by 9 bases and J by 0 bases, with 17 bases between them. The CDR3 sequence is 15 residues long. Written as DNA, the CDR3 is TGTGCCAGCGAAACTTATTCAGGGTCTAACTATGGCTACACCTTC. Protein sequence: CASETYSGSNYGYTF.

The rearrangement uses TRBV13 and TRBJ1-2, with 8 nucleotides matching TRBD1. The trim removed 6 bases at V and 2 bases at J, leaving 5 bases unmatched. Germline-derived CDR1 and CDR2 are PRHDT and FYEKMQ (reference sequence). CDR3 size: 14 residues. The CDR3 coding sequence is TGTGCCAGCAGGTTCGGACAGGGCAACTATGGCTACACCTTC. Protein product: CASRFGQGNYGYTF.

V is TRBV6-5 and J is TRBJ1-2; unclear D gene. Per the germline V gene, CDR1 is MNHEY and CDR2 is SVGAGI. Trimming pared 5 bases from V and 8 bases from J, leaving 21 bases between. The CDR3 consists of 15 residues. The CDR3 here is CASSPRGPSRRGYTF. CDR3 bases: TGTGCCAGCAGTCCGCGAGGACCTAGCCGAAGGGGCTACACCTTC.